This T cell receptor beta chain was retrieved from a study of T cell clonotyping in hematopoietic cell transplantation. This clone was seen a single time. Its matching antigen is unknown. CDR3 length: 16 amino acids. With V trimmed by 5 bases and J by 0 bases, 8 bases remained unmatched. Germline V gene lookup returns CDR1 MNHEY and CDR2 SMNVEV (reference sequence). Time point noted: recipient sample about 28 days before transplant, after cytoreduction. Libraries were prepared by immunoSEQ multiplex PCR; TCRdb keeps only in-frame clonotypes and omits some of them. The sample has 25,000 to 30,000 clones, roughly 85% seen once. Study-wide findings and caveats: Broader posttransplant TCR repertoire diversity was predicted by graft donor and pretransplant recipient Inverse Simpson Index values.

The material was peripheral blood mononuclear cells, obtained before stem cell transplant. The chain is built from TRBV27 and TRBJ2-7, with 9 bases that match TRBD1. The receptor was derived from a man in his forties with acute myeloid leukemia. Some clones in this sample may be carry-over from other donors' samples. The CDR3 nucleotides are TGTGCCAGCAGTATACGGGACAGGGTTCCCTCCTACGAGCAGTACTTC. Encoded protein: CASSIRDRVPSYEQYF.